This TCR beta chain was observed in a study of low-dose radiotherapy and immunotherapy resistance in tumors. Study-wide context: Individuals in Cohort 2 had 1 Gy per fraction every two weeks, adding up to 13 Gy over 26 weeks.

Time point here: after trial treatment. Treatment denoted: LDRT plus nivolumab, ipilimumab, low-dose cyclophosphamide and aspirin (RACIN trial). Ten or more counts support this clonotype. The CDR3 runs to 11 residues. The germline gives CDR1 MDHEN, CDR2 SYDVKM. The V end was cut by 6 bases, the J end by 8 bases, with 10 bases between. TRAV- and TRBV-specific primers primed first-strand cDNA, covering alpha and beta chains. Both a constant-region primer and a V-primer adapter served to amplify TCRs across roughly 20 PCR cycles. MiXCR was run by TCRdb on the reads, yielding one entry per CDR3 protein. The repertoire includes 35,000 to 45,000 distinct CDR3 sequences, under 30% of them detected once, and over 9% sits in the top ten.

This TCR was recovered from a male donor with prostate cancer. The V and J genes are TRBV28 and TRBJ1-2; D gene unclear. Sequencing was performed on PBMCs, taken after low-dose radiotherapy plus immunotherapy. The CDR3: CASSSSGGYTF. The CDR3 DNA reads TGTGCCAGCAGCTCATCGGGGGGCTACACCTTC.